This TCR beta chain was identified during a study of Tregs in tolerant kidney transplant recipients. Study results and caveats: Changing PCR primers prevented nucleotide comparison between some patients' samples. Activated donor B cell expansion appeared to reveal the most relevant donor-specific TCRbeta repertoire.

Regarding this clone: Its cognate antigen is unknown.

Mixed chimerism was transient after nonmyeloablative marrow transplants from related graft donors. Unstimulated regulatory T cells (CD4+CD25+CD127-), CD4+CD25- non-regulatory cells, CD4 and CD8 cells were FACS-sorted from thawed PBMCs. Germline V gene sequence: CDR1 SGDLS, CDR2 YYNGEE. Germline trimming cut 3 bases from V and 2 bases from J; bases unmatched to any gene: 4. This CDR3 region has 16 residues. TCRdb's copy holds only in-frame clones and misses some; the assay was immunoSEQ multiplex PCR. The repertoire includes 74,000 or so clones, roughly 90% of them detected once, and 1.6% sits in the top ten.

The clonotype comes from a human patient who received a combined kidney and bone marrow transplant. Part of the T cell pool may stem from the graft donor. The rearrangement links TRBV9 to TRBJ2-1; TRBD2 matches 11 bases. The sample in question was CD4+ T cells from blood (PBMCs), obtained 24 months after the transplant. The CDR3, as DNA: TGTGCCAGCAGCGCCGGACTAGCGGGTACCTACAATGAGCAGTTCTTC. Translating it yields CASSAGLAGTYNEQFF.